The rows below give T cell receptor beta chains drawn from one sample of a study of blood T cell repertoires in COVID-19. Generated by immunoSEQ multiplex PCR, the TCRdb table keeps only in-frame clones and is missing some. In the table there are a few hundred thousand clones, 70% to 90% of which are singletons. The specimen sequenced was peripheral blood. Source of these receptors: a man in his late teens or twenties with COVID-19, enrolled during active disease. Each CDR3 is given with its conserved first and last residue. Clone size appears in some rows only: once, few, many, or a class for an expanded clone.

V	J	size	CDR3
TRBV28	TRBJ2-1	.	CASSSGIEQFF
TRBV5-4	TRBJ2-7	.	CASSLARGDEQYF
TRBV7-9	TRBJ1-1	.	CASRGTGGLLNTEAFF
TRBV6-6	TRBJ2-1	.	CASREQGLGYNEQFF
TRBV19	TRBJ2-2	.	CASSMGGLREYTGELFF
TRBV6-1	TRBJ1-2	.	CASRGTWTGGFYGYTF
TRBV5-1	TRBJ2-3	once	CASSPSSRTDTQYF
TRBV11-3	TRBJ2-1	.	CASSLVFRTSVYEQFF
TRBV6-5	TRBJ2-3	.	CASRRTSGPDTQYF
TRBV11-2	TRBJ1-4	.	CASSSYSHATNEKLFF
TRBV6-2/TRBV6-3	TRBJ2-2	.	CASSSSGTGELFF
TRBV6-5	TRBJ2-1	.	CASNLAGDPYNEQFF
TRBV4-1	TRBJ2-7	.	CASSQVSGDVYEQYF
TRBV6-5	TRBJ1-1	.	CASLEAEAFF
TRBV19	TRBJ2-7	few	CASSLGAGPINEQYF
TRBV7-9	TRBJ1-2	.	CASSLDLRYYTF
TRBV11-3	TRBJ2-1	.	CASSLLAGDNEQFF
TRBV24-1	TRBJ2-3	.	CATSERTSGRSTDTQYF
TRBV11-3	TRBJ2-1	.	CASNVRGRDNEQFF
TRBV9	TRBJ2-1	.	CASSSGGDPREQFF
TRBV15	TRBJ2-1	.	CATSRGQRFEQFF
TRBV10-2	TRBJ2-2	.	CASTKRGDHTGELFF
TRBV6-5	TRBJ1-5	few	CASSAAGGRQPQHF
TRBV6-5	TRBJ2-7	.	CASTSWTRGEQYF
TRBV7-9	TRBJ1-1	.	CASSLTLIPNTEAFF
TRBV6-5	TRBJ2-3	.	CASSYGPQGTDTQYF
TRBV25-1	TRBJ2-5	few	CASSGDRGADEETQYF
TRBV29-1	TRBJ2-5	.	CSVEGRTTMTQYF
TRBV2	TRBJ2-7	.	CASIGQVRYEQYF
TRBV27	TRBJ1-1	.	CASRGQINTEAFF
TRBV7-9	TRBJ2-5	.	CASSLRRDYQETQYF
TRBV3-1/TRBV3-2	TRBJ1-2	.	CASSQVGQSNYGYTF
TRBV5-1	TRBJ2-7	few	CASSLAGRSEQYF
TRBV25-1	TRBJ2-7	.	CASSILNGSYEQYF
TRBV4-1	TRBJ1-2	once	CASSQGQGWNYGYTF
TRBV6-1	TRBJ1-2	.	CASSEGTWTPKDGYTF
TRBV29-1	TRBJ2-3	.	CSVQGGGGDTQYF
TRBV3-1/TRBV3-2	TRBJ1-2	.	CASSQERPARGGYTF
TRBV24-1	TRBJ2-7	.	CATRGLEGEQYF
TRBV3-1/TRBV3-2	TRBJ1-1	.	CASSSRTGLVGAFF
TRBV3-1/TRBV3-2	TRBJ2-3	.	CASSRRWGQGTDTQYF
TRBV6-5	TRBJ1-2	.	CASSYTARDRYTF
TRBV11-3	TRBJ2-1	.	CASSRQANQYNEQFF
TRBV4-1	TRBJ2-1	.	CASSQAAAGGSYNEQFF
TRBV15	TRBJ2-7	.	CATSRDRGISGEQYF
TRBV9	TRBJ2-1	.	CASSVGGARFYNEQFF